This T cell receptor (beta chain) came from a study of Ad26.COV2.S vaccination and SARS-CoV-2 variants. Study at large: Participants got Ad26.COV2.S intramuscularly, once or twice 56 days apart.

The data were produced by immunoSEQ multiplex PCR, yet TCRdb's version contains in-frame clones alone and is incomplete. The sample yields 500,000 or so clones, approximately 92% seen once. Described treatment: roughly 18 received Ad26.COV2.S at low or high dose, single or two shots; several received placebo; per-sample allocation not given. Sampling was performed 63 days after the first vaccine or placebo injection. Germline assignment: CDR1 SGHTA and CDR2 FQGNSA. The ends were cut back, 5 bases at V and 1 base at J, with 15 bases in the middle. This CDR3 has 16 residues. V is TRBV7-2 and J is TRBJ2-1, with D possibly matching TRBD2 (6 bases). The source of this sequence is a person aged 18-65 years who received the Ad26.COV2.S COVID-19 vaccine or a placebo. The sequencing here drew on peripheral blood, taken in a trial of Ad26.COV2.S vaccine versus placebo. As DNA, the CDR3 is TGTGCCAGCAGCCCCCCGGGCGGGGCTTCCTACAATGAGCAGTTCTTC. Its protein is CASSPPGGASYNEQFF.